The sequence of this T cell receptor beta chain was determined in a study of blood T cell repertoires in COVID-19. Study context: COVID-19 samples, acute and convalescent, were from the United States, Italy and Spain. T cells, B-cell-depleted T cells, or PBMCs supplied cDNA or gDNA.

Per the original data handling: Amplification of reference gene primers was used by the study to estimate nucleated cell counts. Assay used: immunoSEQ multiplex PCR; TCRdb lists only in-frame clones, some missing. That table furnishes V, J and clone size, whereas the DNA furnished D and trimming. This sample has roughly 70,000 clones, with roughly 89% found just once. The receptor was derived from a man at least 80 years old with acute or convalescent COVID-19. Sequenced: peripheral blood.

CDR3 amino acids: CASSQGSSGGVGELFF. In nucleotides, the CDR3 is TGCGCCAGCAGCCAAGGGTCCAGCGGAGGGGTCGGGGAGCTGTTTTTT. V gene TRBV4-1 combines with J gene TRBJ2-2; tentatively, D is TRBD2 (6 bases). This CDR3 comprises 16 residues. Germline CDR1 reads MGHRA; CDR2 reads YSYEKL. The V gene lost 1 base and the J gene lost 7 bases, with 16 bases spanning the gap.